The entry below gives a single TCR beta chain sequence along with its context. The data derive from a study of blood T cell repertoires in COVID-19. Background on the study: Acute and convalescent COVID-19 samples came from the United States, Italy and Spain. T cells, B-cell-depleted T cells, or PBMCs supplied cDNA or gDNA.

Trimming at V came to 3 bases and at J to 5 bases, leaving 5 bases not matched to a gene. The CDR3 has 14 amino acids. Looked up from germline, CDR1 is MDHEN and CDR2 is SYDVKM. In the authors' methods: Estimation of nucleated cell counts was performed using reference gene primer amplification. The protocol was immunoSEQ multiplex PCR, while the TCRdb copy is restricted to in-frame clones and leaves out a portion. D and trimming come from the DNA, and the V and J calls and clone size come from that table. The repertoire consists of approximately 470,000 clones, with approximately 85% occurring once and the leading ten covering about 3%.

This TCR was recovered from a human donor in a cohort sampled during active COVID-19. The rearrangement joins TRBV28 to TRBJ2-3, with 7 positions matching TRBD2. The material sequenced was peripheral blood. This chain's CDR3 is CASSLAGVGDTQYF. The CDR3 DNA reads TGTGCCAGCAGTTTGGCGGGAGTTGGAGATACGCAGTATTTT. Full variable domain (outside the CDR3, taken from reference TRBV28 and TRBJ2-3): DVKVTQSSRYLVKRTGEKVFLECVQDMDHENMFWYRQDPGLGLRLIYFSYDVKMKEKGDIPEGYSVSREKKERFSLILESASTNQTSMYLCASSLAGVGDTQYFGPGTRLTVL.